This TCR beta chain was retrieved from a study of PD-1 blockade in classical Hodgkin lymphoma. At the level of the study: Patients received nivolumab 3 mg/kg intravenously every 2 weeks. Study-wide results and caveats: Baseline TCR diversity was reportedly lower in newly diagnosed patients than in healthy donors. It was reported as lower still in relapsed/refractory patients. Nothing has yet pinned down what causes the repertoire differences, possibly disease activity or prior therapy.

The CDR3 is 16 amino acids. The V gene's germline CDR1 is SGDLS and CDR2 YYNGEE. Germline trimming cut 0 bases from V and 3 bases from J; bases unmatched to any gene: 8. The repertoire was sequenced with immunoSEQ multiplex PCR; TCRdb's copy has only in-frame clones and lacks some. The sample lists 1,500 to 2,500 clones, 80% to 90% occurring once. Patients all relapsed after autologous stem cell transplantation, and there was variation in brentuximab vedotin exposure. As to this clone: Its target is not known.

The clonotype comes from a human donor with classical Hodgkin lymphoma. Sequenced material: peripheral blood mononuclear cells (PBMCs), taken at baseline. The chain links TRBV9 to TRBJ1-1; 7 nucleotides agree with TRBD1. CDR3 sequence: CASSVGGTEHYTEAFF. Here the CDR3 DNA reads TGTGCCAGCAGCGTAGGGGGGACAGAACATTACACTGAAGCTTTCTTT.